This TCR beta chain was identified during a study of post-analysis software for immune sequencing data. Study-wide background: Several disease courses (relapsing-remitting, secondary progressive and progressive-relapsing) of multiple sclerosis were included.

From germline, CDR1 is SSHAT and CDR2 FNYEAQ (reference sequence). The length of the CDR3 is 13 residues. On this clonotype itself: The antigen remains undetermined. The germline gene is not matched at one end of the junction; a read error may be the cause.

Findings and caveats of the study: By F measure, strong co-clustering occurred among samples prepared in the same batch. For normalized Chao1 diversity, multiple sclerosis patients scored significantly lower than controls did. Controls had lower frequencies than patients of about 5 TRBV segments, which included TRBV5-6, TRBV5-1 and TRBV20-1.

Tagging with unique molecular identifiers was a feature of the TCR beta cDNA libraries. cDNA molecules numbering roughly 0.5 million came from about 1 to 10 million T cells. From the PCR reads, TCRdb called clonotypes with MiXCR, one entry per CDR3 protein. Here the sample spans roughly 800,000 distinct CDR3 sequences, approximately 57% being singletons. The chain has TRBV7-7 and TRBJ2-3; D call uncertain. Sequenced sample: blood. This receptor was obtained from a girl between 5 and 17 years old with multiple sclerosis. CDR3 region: CASSRFDTDTQYF. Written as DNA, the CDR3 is TGTGCTAGCAGCCGATTTGACACAGATACGCAGTATTTT. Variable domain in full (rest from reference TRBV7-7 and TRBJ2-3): GAGVSQSPRYKVTKRGQDVTLRCDPISSHATLYWYQQALGQGPEFLTYFNYEAQPDKSGLPSDRFSAERPEGSISTLTIQRTEQRDSAMYRCASSRFDTDTQYFGPGTRLTVL.